The clone carrying this T cell receptor beta chain occurred a few times. Its antigen is not known. These data belong to a study of T-cell reconstitution after alpha-beta-depleted transplantation in children. Study results and caveats: Several hundred graft clones that had expanded were reportedly the source of alpha-beta T cells about two months after transplant.

CDR3 length equals 11 residues. Trimming cost V 3 bases and J 3 bases, with 6 bases left between them. Germline CDR1 is DFQATT and CDR2 is SNEGSKA (reference sequence). Library preparation (for TCRbeta) was performed with unique molecular identifiers. TCRdb recomputed calls from the PCR reads with MiXCR, one row per CDR3 protein. The repertoire holds about 98,000 distinct CDR3 sequences, with about 22% as singletons. The chain links TRBV20-1 to TRBJ2-7; no definite D call. The input for sequencing was PBMCs, taken before TCRalphabeta/CD19-depleted stem cell transplant. This clonotype was sampled from a boy younger than 10 with acute lymphoblastic leukemia, due to receive a stem cell transplant. CDR3 protein: CSARLDYEQYF. The CDR3 DNA is TGCAGTGCTAGGCTAGACTACGAGCAGTACTTC.